Listed here are 17 T cell receptor beta chains from one sample, sequenced in a study of blood T cell repertoires in COVID-19. TCRdb's table, derived via immunoSEQ multiplex PCR, lists solely in-frame clones and lacks some. In the table there are about half a million clones, approximately 85% of which are singletons. Sequenced input: peripheral blood. These receptors all come from a human donor in a cohort sampled during active COVID-19.

The rearrangement joins TRBV30 to TRBJ2-2; no clear D. V was clipped by 3 bases and J by 5 bases, with 7 bases between them. Germline V gives CDR1 GTSNPN, CDR2 SVGIG (reference sequence). This CDR3 has 12 residues. CDR3 coding DNA: TGTGCCTGGAGACTAAGTACCGGGGAGCTGTTTTTT. This encodes CAWRLSTGELFF.

In this sample, this clone turned up a few times. The chain has TRBV10-3 and TRBJ2-7; 10 nucleotides agree with TRBD1. The length of the CDR3 is 13 residues. With V trimmed by 8 bases and J by 5 bases, 6 bases remained unmatched. Germline assignment: CDR1 ENHRY and CDR2 SYGVKD. The chain's CDR3 is CAIAGQGFNEQYF. The CDR3 DNA reads TGTGCCATCGCGGGACAGGGGTTCAACGAGCAGTACTTC.

This chain uses TRBV7-2 with TRBJ2-5; possible D gene TRBD1, 8 bases. This CDR3 spans 15 amino acids. V shed 5 bases and J shed 6 bases, with 19 bases lying between them. Germline V gene lookup returns CDR1 SGHTA and CDR2 FQGNSA. CDR3 sequence: CASSQSGTGGKTQYF. CDR3 nucleotides: TGTGCCAGCAGCCAGAGCGGGACAGGTGGGAAGACCCAGTACTTC. Full variable domain (missing parts from reference TRBV7-2 and TRBJ2-5): GAGVSQSPSNKVTEKGKDVELRCDPISGHTALYWYRQSLGQGLEFLIYFQGNSAPDKSGLPSDRFSAERTGGSVSTLTIQRTQQEDSAVYLCASSQSGTGGKTQYFGPGTRLLVL.

The V and J genes are TRBV18 and TRBJ1-5; D unclear. V was trimmed by 2 bases and J by 0 bases, leaving 5 bases between them. CDR3 size: 14 residues. CDR1 is KGHSH, CDR2 LQKENI, per germline. CDR3 protein: CASSPTDSNQPQHF. Here the CDR3 DNA reads TGTGCCAGCTCACCAACAGATAGCAATCAGCCCCAGCATTTT. Full variable domain (rest looked up from reference TRBV18 and TRBJ1-5): NAGVMQNPRHLVRRRGQEARLRCSPMKGHSHVYWYRQLPEEGLKFMVYLQKENIIDESGMPKERFSAEFPKEGPSILRIQQVVRGDSAAYFCASSPTDSNQPQHFGDGTRLSIL.

A single count supports this clone. The same CDR3 arises from other DNA sequences in this sample as well. V and J are TRBV6-5 and TRBJ2-7; TRBD2 is a possible D gene (5 bases). Germline V gene sequence: CDR1 MNHEY, CDR2 SVGAGI. V was shortened by 7 bases and J by 2 bases, with 12 bases between the two germline ends. CDR3 length equals 13 residues. CDR3 amino acids: CASKASGAYEQYF. CDR3 DNA sequence: TGTGCCAGCAAAGCCAGCGGAGCCTACGAGCAGTACTTC.

V gene TRBV5-1 combines with J gene TRBJ2-7, with 14 nucleotides matching TRBD2. CDR3 length: 17 amino acids. Germline CDR1 reads SGHRS; CDR2 reads YFSETQ. The J segment lost 5 bases and the V segment lost 0 bases, leaving 7 bases of the junction unmatched. The CDR3 loop is CASSLAPGLAGVNEQYF. In nucleotides, the CDR3 is TGCGCCAGCAGCTTGGCCCCGGGACTAGCGGGAGTTAACGAGCAGTACTTC.

V and J are TRBV7-9 and TRBJ2-7, with a possible D match to TRBD2 (5 bases). CDR1 and CDR2 (germline): SEHNR, FQNEAQ (reference sequence). CDR3 length: 12 amino acids. V was shortened by 6 bases and J by 6 bases, with 12 bases between the two germline ends. CDR3 loop: CASSQEGPEQYF. In DNA form, the CDR3 reads TGTGCCAGCAGTCAAGAGGGCCCCGAGCAGTACTTC. Complete variable domain (other parts from reference TRBV7-9 and TRBJ2-7): DTGVSQNPRHKITKRGQNVTFRCDPISEHNRLYWYRQTLGQGPEFLTYFQNEAQLEKSRLLSDRFSAERPKGSFSTLEIQRTEQGDSAMYLCASSQEGPEQYFGPGTRLTVT.

The CDR3 is CASRLGAGNTGELFF. CDR3 DNA sequence: TGCGCCAGCCGTTTGGGGGCGGGAAACACCGGGGAGCTGTTTTTT. The chain has TRBV5-1 and TRBJ2-2; D assignment may be TRBD1 or TRBD2 (6 bases each). V lost 7 bases and J 2 bases, leaving 15 bases between the germline ends. Germline V gene sequence: CDR1 SGHRS, CDR2 YFSETQ. The CDR3 sequence is 15 residues long.

This clone was seen just once. Here the CDR3 reads CASSSPTSSTDTQYF. The CDR3 region has the DNA TGTGCCAGCAGCTCGCCCACTTCTAGCACAGATACGCAGTATTTT. V and J are TRBV7-9 and TRBJ2-3; D gene unclear. Trimming removed 4 bases from V and 0 bases from J, with 11 bases in between. The germline CDR1 and CDR2 sequences are SEHNR and FQNEAQ (reference sequence). This CDR3 has 15 amino acids.

The chain employs TRBV27 and TRBJ1-2; D unclear. Germline V gene sequence: CDR1 MNHEY, CDR2 SMNVEV (reference sequence). This CDR3 contains 14 residues. The ends were cut back, 1 base at V and 8 bases at J, with 14 bases in the middle. The CDR3 region is CASSLYEGLGGYTF. As DNA, the CDR3 is TGTGCCAGCAGTTTATATGAGGGTCTCGGCGGCTACACCTTC.

The gene calls are TRBV19 and TRBJ2-1; D might be TRBD1 (5 bases). Trimming took 3 bases from V and 1 from J, leaving 10 bases between them. This CDR3 is built from 15 residues. Per the germline V gene, CDR1 is LNHDA and CDR2 is SQIVND (reference sequence). This CDR3 reads CASSMGQLSYNEQFF. The CDR3 coding sequence is TGTGCCAGTAGTATGGGGCAGCTGTCCTACAATGAGCAGTTCTTC.

The sample holds a few counts of this clone. The J gene is TRBJ2-7, the V gene TRBV13, with 10 positions matching TRBD2. The CDR3 length is 15 residues. The germline V gene has CDR1 PRHDT and CDR2 FYEKMQ (reference sequence). V trimming: 7 bases; J trimming: 2 bases; junction bases outside the gene matches: 8. CDR3 region: CASNQATSGAYEQYF. CDR3 sequence (DNA): TGTGCCAGCAACCAAGCAACTAGCGGGGCCTACGAGCAGTACTTC.

The V and J genes are TRBV5-1 and TRBJ2-3, with D maybe TRBD2 (6 bases). The CDR3 covers 15 residues. V lost 4 bases to trimming and J lost 3 bases, with 15 bases between them. CDR1 and CDR2 from the germline V gene are SGHRS and YFSETQ. CDR3 sequence: CASSLTSRATDTQYF. CDR3 sequence (DNA): TGCGCCAGCAGCCTGACTAGTAGAGCAACAGATACGCAGTATTTT.

The chain is built from TRBV2 and TRBJ2-3; D ambiguous. The CDR3 is 12 amino acids. Germline V lookup: CDR1 SNHLY, CDR2 FYNNEI. With 6 bases removed from V and 11 bases from J, the gap between germline ends came to 15 bases. CDR3 protein: CASREVPRGQYF. In DNA form, the CDR3 reads TGTGCCAGCAGAGAGGTCCCCCGTGGGCAGTATTTT.

This clone has a single count. The chain links TRBV7-9 to TRBJ2-1; 8 bases agree with TRBD2. After removal of 4 bases from V and 2 bases from J, the junction contained 10 bases not matched to a gene. This CDR3 region has 17 residues. Germline V lookup: CDR1 SEHNR, CDR2 FQNEAQ (reference sequence). The DNA for the CDR3 is TGTGCCAGCAGCTCTTCGGCTAGCGGGTCAGCCTACAATGAGCAGTTCTTC. Translating it yields CASSSSASGSAYNEQFF.

This clone was observed a few times. The chain is built from TRBV3-1 (or the pseudogene TRBV3-2) and TRBJ1-1; D remains unclear. V was cut by 4 bases and J by 0 bases, with 9 bases left in between. The CDR3 length is 14 residues. Per germline, CDR1 LGHDT and CDR2 YNNKEL (reference sequence). CDR3 coding DNA: TGTGCCAGCAGCCCCCCGGTACTGAACACTGAAGCTTTCTTT. Amino acids: CASSPPVLNTEAFF.

The sample holds one count of this clone. Within the sample, other DNA sequences also encode this same CDR3. The chain couples TRBV3-1 (or the pseudogene TRBV3-2) to TRBJ2-1; 8 bases match TRBD2. Trimming removed 3 bases from V and 0 bases from J; junction bases left unmatched: 4. Germline assignment: CDR1 LGHDT and CDR2 YNNKEL (reference sequence). This CDR3 is 16 amino acids long. The chain's CDR3 is CASSHPLAVSYNEQFF. Here the CDR3 DNA reads TGTGCCAGCAGCCATCCACTAGCGGTCTCCTACAATGAGCAGTTCTTC.